A single sample is the source of the 32 T cell receptor beta chains below, sequenced in a study of technical replicates of blood from a few donors. Sequenced by immunoSEQ multiplex PCR; TCRdb stores in-frame clones only, minus some. The sample yields 60,000 to 90,000 clones, 95% seen once. The sequenced sample was T cells isolated from PBMCs. The receptors shown here come from a human donor in good health.

The rearrangement links TRBV9 to TRBJ2-5, with a possible D match to TRBD1 (6 bases). Trimming took off 3 bases at V and 3 bases at J, with 6 bases between the two ends. Germline values: CDR1 SGDLS, CDR2 YYNGEE. The CDR3 consists of 12 residues. Written as DNA, the CDR3 is TGTGCCAGCAGCGGGACAGAAGAGACCCAGTACTTC. The encoded protein is CASSGTEETQYF.

The CDR3 sequence: CASSSGQGAWAEAFF. CDR3 bases: TGTGCCAGCAGCTCCGGACAGGGGGCCTGGGCTGAAGCTTTCTTT. The chain uses TRBV7-9 and TRBJ1-1, with TRBD1 identical over 11 bases. Germline V gene sequence: CDR1 SEHNR, CDR2 FQNEAQ (reference sequence). CDR3 length equals 15 residues. J lost 6 bases, V lost 4 bases, and 7 bases had no gene match.

The J gene is TRBJ2-3, the V gene TRBV6-5; 9 positions match TRBD2. CDR1 is MNHEY and CDR2 is SVGAGI in the germline V gene. Trimming cost V 4 bases and J 2 bases; bases outside gene matches: 4. This CDR3 has 15 residues. CDR3 residues: CASSWTSANTDTQYF. Written as DNA, the CDR3 is TGTGCCAGCAGTTGGACTAGCGCGAACACAGATACGCAGTATTTT.

V and J are TRBV18 and TRBJ2-7; 12 bases are a match to TRBD2. CDR1 and CDR2 from the germline V gene are KGHSH and LQKENI. The CDR3 totals 16 residues. Losses at the gene ends were 0 bases for V and 4 bases for J; bases not matched to a gene: 4. The CDR3 coding sequence is TGTGCCAGCTCACCACCGGGACTAGCGGGTGCATACGAGCAGTACTTC. Translated, it gives CASSPPGLAGAYEQYF.

V gene TRBV4-1 combines with J gene TRBJ1-6; D is possibly TRBD1 (6 bases). The germline CDR1 and CDR2 sequences are MGHRA and YSYEKL. The V and J ends lost 1 base and 0 bases respectively, with 10 bases between them. This CDR3 spans 17 amino acids. CDR3 in amino acids: CASSQGQASSYNSPLHF. The CDR3 nucleotides read TGCGCCAGCAGCCAAGGACAGGCTAGCTCCTATAATTCACCCCTCCACTTT.

The rearrangement joins TRBV2 to TRBJ1-5; perhaps TRBD1 as D (5 bases). Germline-derived CDR1 and CDR2 are SNHLY and FYNNEI. CDR3 size: 16 residues. Trimming shortened V by 5 bases and J by 2 bases, and 16 bases separated the two germline ends. The CDR3 here is CASSSWPREGNQPQHF. CDR3 sequence (DNA): TGTGCCAGCAGTAGCTGGCCCAGGGAGGGCAATCAGCCCCAGCATTTT. Complete variable domain (other parts from reference TRBV2 and TRBJ1-5): EPEVTQTPSHQVTQMGQEVILRCVPISNHLYFYWYRQILGQKVEFLVSFYNNEISEKSEIFDDQFSVERPDGSNFTLKIRSTKLEDSAMYFCASSSWPREGNQPQHFGDGTRLSIL.

V gene TRBV6-1 combines with J gene TRBJ1-2; a possible D gene is TRBD1 (5 bases). The CDR3 is 14 amino acids. Trimming left V 4 bases short and J 3 bases short, with 12 bases between. Germline V gives CDR1 MNHNS, CDR2 SASEGT. CDR3 in amino acids: CASSALQGDYGYTF. In nucleotides, the CDR3 is TGTGCCAGCAGTGCTCTCCAGGGCGACTATGGCTACACCTTC.

V gene TRBV4-1 combines with J gene TRBJ2-6; D remains ambiguous. The CDR3 totals 14 residues. Trimming took off 8 bases at V and 2 bases at J, with 10 bases between the two ends. CDR1 and CDR2 (germline): MGHRA, YSYEKL. The CDR3 spells CASSIRAGANVLTF. The CDR3 DNA follows: TGCGCCAGCTCTATCCGGGCTGGGGCCAACGTCCTGACTTTC.

The genes are TRBV10-3 and TRBJ2-7; TRBD1 matches at 8 bases. Germline trimming cut 2 bases from V and 6 bases from J; bases unmatched to any gene: 9. The germline CDR1 and CDR2 sequences are ENHRY and SYGVKD. This CDR3 has 15 residues. CDR3 in DNA: TGTGCCATCAGTGAGCCCGGACAGGGTGTGTCCGAGCAGTACTTC. The encoded protein is CAISEPGQGVSEQYF.

The chain uses TRBV4-1 and TRBJ2-1, with 7 positions matching TRBD1. Germline-derived CDR1 and CDR2 are MGHRA and YSYEKL. CDR3 length equals 16 residues. Unmatched junction bases numbered 7, after V lost 3 bases and J lost 2 bases. CDR3 sequence reads: CASSQETGTAYNEQFF. The CDR3 region has the DNA TGCGCCAGCAGCCAGGAGACAGGGACAGCCTACAATGAGCAGTTCTTC.

The chain joins TRBV6-5 to TRBJ1-1, with TRBD1 matching over 7 bases. V shed 4 bases and J 1 base; nucleotides not matched to a gene: 9. Per germline, CDR1 MNHEY and CDR2 SVGAGI. This CDR3 is 16 amino acids long. CDR3 residues: CASSLTSGGGNTEAFF. CDR3 sequence (DNA): TGTGCCAGCAGTTTGACCTCAGGGGGTGGGAACACTGAAGCTTTCTTT.

The CDR3 DNA sequence: TGTGCCAGCAGCTTAGTCCCTAGCGGGGGCCTGCACGAGCAGTACTTC. Translated: CASSLVPSGGLHEQYF. This chain connects TRBV11-2 to TRBJ2-7; 10 bases align to TRBD2. CDR1 SGHAT and CDR2 FQNNGV come from the germline V gene. Trimming at V came to 1 base and at J to 5 bases, leaving 8 bases not matched to a gene. The CDR3 sequence is 16 residues long.

The rearrangement links TRBV4-1 to TRBJ2-7; possible D gene TRBD1, 5 bases. Trimming stripped 6 bases from V and 5 bases from J, with 14 bases between. CDR1 MGHRA and CDR2 YSYEKL come from the germline V gene. The CDR3 consists of 13 residues. This CDR3 reads CASRPPGKNEQYF. The CDR3 nucleotides are TGCGCCAGCAGGCCGCCAGGGAAAAACGAGCAGTACTTC.

The chain carries TRBV7-9 and TRBJ2-1; tentative D call: TRBD1 (6 bases). Per germline, CDR1 SEHNR and CDR2 FQNEAQ (reference sequence). Trimming removed 1 base at V and 6 bases at J, with 13 bases between. The CDR3 consists of 15 residues. CDR3 region: CASSLVTGSINEQFF. The CDR3 DNA is TGTGCCAGCAGCTTAGTCACAGGGTCGATCAATGAGCAGTTCTTC.

The CDR3: CASSLSRTEGYYGYTF. CDR3 DNA: TGTGCCAGCAGCTTATCCCGAACCGAGGGCTACTATGGCTACACCTTC. The chain joins TRBV5-6 to TRBJ1-2; no clear D gene. Trimming removed 2 bases from V and 3 bases from J, with 17 bases in between. The germline V gene has CDR1 SGHDT and CDR2 YYEEEE. The CDR3 runs 16 residues.

This chain joins TRBV7-9 and TRBJ2-7, with 7 bases aligning to TRBD1. This CDR3 spans 11 amino acids. Germline-derived CDR1 and CDR2 are SEHNR and FQNEAQ (reference sequence). The trim removed 5 bases at V and 12 bases at J, leaving 7 bases unmatched. CDR3 sequence reads: CASSARQGWYF. The CDR3 DNA reads as TGTGCCAGCAGCGCCCGACAGGGTTGGTACTTC.

The chain couples TRBV7-2 to TRBJ2-7; 9 bases are shared with TRBD2. V shed 5 bases, J shed 3 bases, and the junction held 8 bases outside the gene matches. This CDR3 has 15 amino acids. Germline assignment: CDR1 SGHTA and CDR2 FQGNSA. The CDR3 DNA follows: TGTGCCAGCAGCCCTCCCGGGACTAGCTACTACGAGCAGTACTTC. It yields the protein CASSPPGTSYYEQYF.

The V and J genes are TRBV9 and TRBJ2-2; 11 bases match TRBD2. Germline V lookup: CDR1 SGDLS, CDR2 YYNGEE. After removal of 0 bases from V and 1 base from J, the junction contained 5 bases not matched to a gene. This CDR3 contains 18 residues. The CDR3 loop is CASSVVSGRAGNTGELFF. The CDR3 region has the DNA TGTGCCAGCAGCGTAGTTAGCGGGAGGGCCGGGAACACCGGGGAGCTGTTTTTT.

Here the CDR3 reads CASSLYTGVGETQYF. DNA of the CDR3: TGTGCCAGCAGCTTATACACGGGAGTGGGCGAGACCCAGTACTTC. This chain joins TRBV7-9 and TRBJ2-5; D is perhaps TRBD2 (6 bases). The germline V gene has CDR1 SEHNR and CDR2 FQNEAQ (reference sequence). This CDR3 is 15 amino acids long. The V end was cut by 2 bases, the J end by 5 bases, with 15 bases between. Full variable domain (outside the CDR3, taken from reference TRBV7-9 and TRBJ2-5): DTGVSQNPRHKITKRGQNVTFRCDPISEHNRLYWYRQTLGQGPEFLTYFQNEAQLEKSRLLSDRFSAERPKGSFSTLEIQRTEQGDSAMYLCASSLYTGVGETQYFGPGTRLLVL.

This clone was found once. This sequence joins TRBV7-9 and TRBJ1-5; a weak D match, TRBD1 (5 bases). Germline V CDR1 and CDR2: SEHNR, FQNEAQ (reference sequence). Trimming removed 2 bases from V and 2 bases from J, with 7 bases in between. The CDR3 is 14 residues long. CDR3 protein: CASSLTTGNQPQHF. In DNA form, the CDR3 reads TGTGCCAGCAGCTTAACGACAGGCAATCAGCCCCAGCATTTT.

The chain uses TRBV7-2 and TRBJ1-4, with 10 bases aligning to TRBD1. In germline, CDR1 is SGHTA, CDR2 FQGNSA. The CDR3 is 14 amino acids. V was pared by 5 bases and J by 8 bases, with 5 bases of the junction left unmatched. CDR3 amino acids: CASSRDRGREKLFF. For the CDR3, the DNA is TGTGCCAGCAGCCGGGACAGGGGAAGGGAAAAACTGTTTTTT.

The chain couples TRBV28 to TRBJ2-7; D remains unclear. The V gene's germline CDR1 is MDHEN and CDR2 SYDVKM. V was cut by 6 bases and J by 4 bases, with 10 bases left in between. This CDR3 spans 12 amino acids. CDR3 nucleotides: TGTGCCAGCAGAACCGCGGTGTACGAGCAGTACTTC. Amino acid sequence: CASRTAVYEQYF.

The chain recombines TRBV10-1 with TRBJ1-5, with D maybe TRBD1 (6 bases). Per germline, CDR1 WNHNN and CDR2 SYGVQD (reference sequence). CDR3 length: 14 residues. Trimming left V 4 bases short and J 6 bases short, with 13 bases between. This CDR3 reads CASSGAGVTQPQHF. In nucleotides, the CDR3 is TGCGCCAGCAGTGGGGCAGGGGTTACTCAGCCCCAGCATTTT.

In DNA form, the CDR3 reads TGTGCCAGCAGTGAACTCCCGACAGGGTTCGGGACCTACGAGCAGTACTTC. It translates to CASSELPTGFGTYEQYF. The chain uses TRBV2 and TRBJ2-7; 7 bases are a match to TRBD1. Germline assignment: CDR1 SNHLY and CDR2 FYNNEI. The CDR3 loop spans 17 amino acids. V shed 2 bases, J shed 2 bases, and the junction held 12 bases outside the gene matches.

The rearrangement joins TRBV14 to TRBJ2-3; 12 bases are shared with TRBD2. CDR3 size: 16 residues. J was trimmed by 5 bases and V by 2 bases; bases with no gene match: 5. Per germline, CDR1 SGHDN and CDR2 FVKESK. CDR3: CASSQRTSGVRDTQYF. In nucleotides, the CDR3 is TGTGCCAGCAGCCAAAGGACTAGCGGGGTGCGAGATACGCAGTATTTT.

The chain uses TRBV10-1 and TRBJ2-7, with a weak D call TRBD2 (6 bases). The CDR3 is 15 residues long. V shed 4 bases and J shed 4 bases, with 17 bases lying between them. Germline CDR1 is WNHNN and CDR2 is SYGVQD (reference sequence). As DNA, the CDR3 is TGCGCCAGCAGTGTAAGGACTAATCGAGGGTACGAGCAGTACTTC. Its protein product is CASSVRTNRGYEQYF.

The rearrangement links TRBV5-6 to TRBJ1-2, with 8 nucleotides matching TRBD1. Germline V gene sequence: CDR1 SGHDT, CDR2 YYEEEE. The CDR3 length is 16 residues. With V trimmed by 3 bases and J by 8 bases, 15 bases remained unmatched. The CDR3 is CASSSTDRVAVGGYTF. In nucleotides, the CDR3 is TGTGCCAGCAGCTCCACGGACAGGGTGGCAGTAGGAGGCTACACCTTC.

The chain couples TRBV6-5 to TRBJ2-5; a possible D gene is TRBD1 (6 bases). Germline CDR1 reads MNHEY; CDR2 reads SVGAGI. Deletions cut 5 bases from V and 1 base from J, with 8 bases between. CDR3 size: 13 residues. Here the CDR3 DNA reads TGTGCCAGCAGTCTGGACAGCCAAGAGACCCAGTACTTC. The encoded protein is CASSLDSQETQYF.

The gene calls are TRBV7-8 and TRBJ2-5; 9 nucleotides match TRBD1. Germline trimming cut 1 base from V and 5 bases from J; bases unmatched to any gene: 5. The CDR3 has 15 amino acids. The germline V gene has CDR1 SGHVS and CDR2 FQNEAQ. The CDR3 spells CASSLVGTGWETQYF. CDR3 DNA sequence: TGTGCCAGCAGCTTAGTAGGGACAGGGTGGGAGACCCAGTACTTC.

V usage is TRBV10-2 and J usage is TRBJ1-1; 10 bases map to TRBD1. The CDR3 length is 14 residues. Trimming took 6 bases from V and 4 from J; bases not matched to a gene: 5. Germline CDR1 is WSHSY and CDR2 is SAAADI. For the CDR3, the DNA is TGCGCCAGCAGCGGACAGGGGGTCGGCACTGAAGCTTTCTTT. This translates into CASSGQGVGTEAFF.

This chain uses TRBV28 with TRBJ2-7; D is ambiguous. V was cut by 3 bases and J by 6 bases, with 9 bases left in between. The CDR3 extends over 12 amino acids. Germline V gives CDR1 MDHEN, CDR2 SYDVKM. Written as DNA, the CDR3 is TGTGCCAGCAGTTTTTTTACGGGCGAGCAGTACTTC. Amino acids: CASSFFTGEQYF.

The chain has TRBV6-1 and TRBJ1-2, with no clear D. The CDR3 contains 17 residues. CDR1 is MNHNS and CDR2 is SASEGT in the germline V gene. V was cut by 2 bases and J by 4 bases, with 20 bases left in between. The CDR3 region is CASSEPLRHPRFYGYTF. The CDR3 nucleotides read TGTGCCAGCAGTGAACCACTCAGGCACCCAAGGTTCTATGGCTACACCTTC.